A selection of T cell receptor beta chains follows, all from one sample in a study of cytomegalovirus exposure and HLA in healthy donors. Produced via immunoSEQ multiplex PCR; TCRdb's table is partial and in-frame only. The sample records over 150,000 clones, around 80% being singletons. Source material: PBMCs. All receptors come from a man aged 18 to 35 in good health and CMV-seropositive. CDR3s include the opening cysteine and the closing phenylalanine or tryptophan. A D gene is named only where the DNA matches it firmly. Not every row has a clone size; where given, it reads once, few, many or a size class.

clone_size	d_call	v_call	j_call	cdr3_aa	cdr3_nt
-	-	TRBV7-2	TRBJ2-1	CASSPRGTIPYNEQFF	TGTGCCAGCAGCCCCCGGGGGACGATTCCCTACAATGAGCAGTTCTTC
few	-	TRBV5-5	TRBJ1-1	CASSSKEKRENTEAFF	TGTGCCAGCAGTTCTAAGGAGAAACGGGAGAACACTGAAGCTTTCTTT
-	-	TRBV27	TRBJ1-1	CASSLSGRNTEAFF	TGTGCCAGCAGTTTATCGGGCAGAAACACTGAAGCTTTCTTT
-	TRBD2	TRBV29-1	TRBJ2-1	CSAQLAGGWNEQFF	TGCAGCGCACAACTAGCGGGAGGGTGGAATGAGCAGTTCTTC
-	-	TRBV7-9	TRBJ2-1	CSSSSETPLGYMQFF	TGTTCCAGCAGCTCCGAGACCCCCCTAGGCTATATGCAGTTCTTC
-	-	TRBV4-1	TRBJ1-5	CASSLLVVGQPQHF	TGCGCCAGCAGCCTACTCGTTGTCGGTCAGCCCCAGCATTTT
few	TRBD1	TRBV2	TRBJ2-7	CASRERQGAGEQYF	TGTGCCAGCCGCGAGCGACAGGGGGCCGGGGAGCAGTACTTC
-	-	TRBV13	TRBJ1-2	CASSQTVSGYGYTF	TGTGCCAGCAGCCAGACTGTCTCTGGATATGGCTACACCTTC
-	-	TRBV9	TRBJ2-5	CASSPRAATRGETQYF	TGTGCCAGCAGCCCCCGGGCAGCCACGCGGGGAGAGACCCAGTACTTC
-	-	TRBV15	TRBJ1-3	CATSVGSSGNTIYF	TGTGCCACCAGCGTCGGGAGCTCTGGAAACACCATATATTTT
-	TRBD2	TRBV19	TRBJ2-5	CASSMGSGGSQYF	TGTGCCAGTAGTATGGGTAGCGGGGGAAGCCAGTACTTC
-	TRBD1	TRBV7-9	TRBJ2-5	CASSPDRVETQYF	TGTGCCAGCAGCCCGGACAGGGTAGAGACCCAGTACTTC
-	-	TRBV4-2	TRBJ1-4	CASSPDVGATNEKLFF	TGTGCCAGCAGCCCAGATGTAGGGGCAACTAATGAAAAACTGTTTTTT
few	TRBD1	TRBV6-1	TRBJ1-5	CASNMDRNSNQPQHF	TGTGCCAGCAATATGGACAGGAATAGCAATCAGCCCCAGCATTTT
-	-	TRBV5-4	TRBJ2-1	CASSLGTAPLYNEQFF	TGTGCCAGCAGCTTGGGGACAGCCCCCCTCTACAATGAGCAGTTCTTC
-	-	TRBV21-1	TRBJ1-1	CASRQGATTEAFF	TGTGCCAGCAGACAGGGGGCGACAACTGAAGCTTTCTTT
-	TRBD1	TRBV5-1	TRBJ2-7	CATTLGDRGNNDEQYF	TGCGCCACCACCCTGGGAGACAGGGGAAACAACGACGAGCAGTACTTC
-	TRBD2	TRBV5-1	TRBJ2-1	CASSLATSGGVEQFF	TGCGCCAGCAGCTTGGCTACTAGCGGGGGGGTTGAGCAGTTCTTC
-	-	TRBV7-3	TRBJ1-3	CASSLRGVSHSGNTIYF	TGTGCCAGCAGCTTAAGGGGGGTCAGCCATTCTGGAAACACCATATATTTT
-	-	TRBV19	TRBJ2-1	CASSMGGSYNEQFF	TGTGCCAGTAGTATGGGAGGTTCATACAATGAGCAGTTCTTC
-	TRBD1	TRBV4-1	TRBJ1-5	CASSTRDRGNQPQHF	TGCGCCAGCAGCACCCGGGACAGGGGCAATCAGCCCCAGCATTTT
-	-	TRBV10-2	TRBJ1-1	CASSESQYTEAFF	TGCGCCAGCAGTGAGTCCCAGTACACTGAAGCTTTCTTT
-	-	TRBV5-6	TRBJ2-7	CASRRDRYEQYF	TGTGCCAGCAGGCGCGACAGGTACGAGCAGTACTTC
few	-	TRBV2	TRBJ2-3	CASSDVTDTQYF	TGTGCCAGCAGTGACGTCACAGATACGCAGTATTTT
-	-	TRBV5-4	TRBJ1-1	CASSFGGSNTEAFF	TGTGCCAGCAGCTTCGGAGGGTCCAACACTGAAGCTTTCTTT
-	TRBD2	TRBV7-2	TRBJ2-1	CASSPGLAASSYNEQFF	TGTGCCAGCAGTCCAGGACTAGCTGCAAGCTCCTACAATGAGCAGTTCTTC